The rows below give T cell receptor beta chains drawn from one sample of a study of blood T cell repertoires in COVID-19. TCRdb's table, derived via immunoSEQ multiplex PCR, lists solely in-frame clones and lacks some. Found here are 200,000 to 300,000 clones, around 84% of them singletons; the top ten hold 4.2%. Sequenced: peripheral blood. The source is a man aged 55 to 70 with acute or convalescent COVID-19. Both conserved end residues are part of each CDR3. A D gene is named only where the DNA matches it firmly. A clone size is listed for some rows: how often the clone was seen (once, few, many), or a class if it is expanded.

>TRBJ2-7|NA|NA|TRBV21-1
CASSKGARSREEQYF
TGTGCCAGCAGCAAAGGAGCCAGGTCCCGCGAGGAGCAGTACTTC
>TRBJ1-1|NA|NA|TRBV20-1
CSARDIPEAFF
TGCAGTGCTAGAGATATCCCCGAAGCTTTCTTT
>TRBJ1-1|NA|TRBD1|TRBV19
CASSIEGTASEAFF
TGTGCCAGTAGTATAGAGGGGACAGCTAGTGAAGCTTTCTTT
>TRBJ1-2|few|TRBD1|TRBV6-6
CASRGTAFSGYTF
TGTGCCAGCAGGGGGACAGCATTTAGTGGCTACACCTTC
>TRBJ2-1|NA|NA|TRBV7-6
CASRPNRDGGNEQFF
TGTGCCAGCAGGCCCAACCGGGACGGAGGGAATGAGCAGTTCTTC
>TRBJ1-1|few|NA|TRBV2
CASSDQVNTEAFF
TGTGCCAGCAGTGATCAGGTGAACACTGAAGCTTTCTTT
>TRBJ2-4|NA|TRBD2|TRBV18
CASSPPLAGGRKDIQYF
TGTGCCAGCTCACCACCCCTAGCGGGAGGGCGTAAAGACATTCAGTACTTC
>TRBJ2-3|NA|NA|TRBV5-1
CASSSSGWHTDTQYF
TGCGCCAGCAGCTCGTCGGGATGGCACACAGATACGCAGTATTTT
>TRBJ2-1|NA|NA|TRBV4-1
CASSQVRVEGDEQFF
TGCGCCAGCAGCCAAGTTAGAGTGGAAGGGGATGAGCAGTTCTTC
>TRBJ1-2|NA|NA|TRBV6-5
CASSYSAQNYGYTF
TGTGCCAGCAGTTACTCTGCACAGAACTATGGCTACACCTTC
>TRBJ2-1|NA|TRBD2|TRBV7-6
CASSPGGLAGVHEQFF
TGTGCCAGCAGCCCGGGGGGACTAGCGGGAGTACATGAGCAGTTCTTC
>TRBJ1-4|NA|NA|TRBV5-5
CASSRSGATNEKLFF
TGTGCCAGCAGCCGGTCGGGGGCAACTAATGAAAAACTGTTTTTT
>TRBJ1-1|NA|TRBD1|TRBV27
CASSLYGGRQGSTEAFF
TGTGCCAGCAGTCTTTATGGGGGGCGACAGGGGTCCACTGAAGCTTTCTTT